Listed here are 19 T cell receptor beta chains from one sample, sequenced in a study of blood T cells in healthy people across ages (dated by TCRdb to between 2015 and 2017). The library was generated by 5' RACE. The data were produced on an Illumina HiSeq 2500. A second PCR of about 6 to 11 cycles was performed with a sample-barcoded 5' primer and a J-beta primer mix. TCRdb reworked the public reads: Q25 trimming with fastp, MiXCR clone assembly, productive beta chains retained. Each CDR3 protein appears once, grouped with its most common genes and DNA. The sample has some 1.1 million distinct CDR3 sequences on record, 35% to 40% of them singletons. The ten largest clones add up to around 12% of the sample. The sample taken for sequencing was blood. The receptor source for this set is a man between 18 and 35 years old in good health.

This clonotype turned up a few times. The rearrangement links TRBV7-2 to TRBJ1-2; D call uncertain. Between the trimmed V and J ends, which lost 0 bases and 7 bases, there was a span of 9 bases. The germline V gene has CDR1 SGHTA and CDR2 FQGNSA. The CDR3 totals 13 residues. CDR3 bases: TGTGCCAGCAGCTTAGCAGGGAAGAGTGGCTACACCTTC. Translation gives CASSLAGKSGYTF.

The CDR3 nucleotides read TGCAGTGCTCCGACCCGGGACAGGGGCACTGAAGCTTTCTTT. Its protein is CSAPTRDRGTEAFF. The genes are TRBV20-1 and TRBJ1-1; 10 positions match TRBD1. The CDR3 runs to 14 residues. V was clipped by 5 bases and J by 4 bases; unmatched bases: 7. Germline V lookup: CDR1 DFQATT, CDR2 SNEGSKA (reference sequence).

J is TRBJ1-5 and V is TRBV27, with 7 bases matching TRBD1. The CDR3 has 13 residues. The V and J ends lost 5 bases and 6 bases, in that order; junction bases with no gene match: 4. From germline, CDR1 is MNHEY and CDR2 SMNVEV (reference sequence). CDR3 sequence reads: CASSRDRRQPQHF. The CDR3 nucleotides read TGTGCCAGCAGTAGGGACAGACGTCAGCCCCAGCATTTT.

This clonotype was counted between two and nine times. The chain couples TRBV9 to TRBJ1-1; 10 nucleotides line up with TRBD1. V gave up 3 bases and J gave up 1 base; unmatched junction bases: 6. The CDR3 has 16 residues. CDR1 and CDR2 (germline): SGDLS, YYNGEE. CDR3 region: CASSARDRGANTEAFF. CDR3 coding DNA: TGTGCCAGCAGCGCCCGGGACAGGGGTGCGAACACTGAAGCTTTCTTT. Drawing the rest from reference TRBV9 and TRBJ1-1, the complete variable domain is DSGVTQTPKHLITATGQRVTLRCSPRSGDLSVYWYQQSLDQGLQFLIQYYNGEERAKGNILERFSAQQFPDLHSELNLSSLELGDSALYFCASSARDRGANTEAFFGQGTRLTVV.

The sample holds many counts of this clonotype. The gene calls are TRBV27 and TRBJ1-2, with D possibly TRBD1 on 5 matching bases. The CDR3 spans 13 residues. Trimming pared 10 bases from V and 8 bases from J, leaving 20 bases between. Germline V gives CDR1 MNHEY, CDR2 SMNVEV (reference sequence). The CDR3 spells CATSLLQGYGYTF. The CDR3 DNA sequence: TGTGCCACCTCACTCCTTCAGGGCTACGGCTACACCTTC.

This rearrangement joins TRBV4-3 to TRBJ1-1, with D unclear. Germline V CDR1 and CDR2: LGHNA, YSLEER. This CDR3 is built from 15 residues. V was cut by 1 base and J by 3 bases, with 12 bases left in between. The CDR3 sequence is CASSQGLSRHTEAFF. The DNA for the CDR3 is TGCGCCAGCAGCCAAGGGTTGTCTCGGCACACTGAAGCTTTCTTT.

The chain uses TRBV7-3 and TRBJ2-3; 7 nucleotides agree with TRBD2. The CDR3 is made up of 15 amino acids. Germline V gives CDR1 SGHTA, CDR2 FQGTGA. Trimming at V came to 5 bases and at J to 5 bases, leaving 10 bases not matched to a gene. CDR3 in amino acids: CASSTTRGVGDTQYF. The CDR3, as DNA: TGTGCCAGCAGCACCACTCGGGGGGTTGGAGATACGCAGTATTTT.

The table lists this clonotype with a few counts. The CDR3 loop is CASSATLQETQYF. The DNA for the CDR3 is TGTGCCAGCAGCGCGACTTTACAAGAGACCCAGTACTTC. This chain joins TRBV6-1 and TRBJ2-5, with D unresolved. The CDR3 extends over 13 amino acids. The V end lost 6 bases, the J end lost 2 bases, and 10 bases lay between the germline ends. CDR1 MNHNS and CDR2 SASEGT come from the germline V gene.

As for this clonotype: An end of the junction does not agree with germline; a read error may underlie this. This chain joins TRBV10-3 and TRBJ2-5; the D is unclear. The J call may be wrong; the DNA end is better matched by TRBJ2-7. This CDR3 has 13 residues. Germline V gene data show CDR1 as ENHRY and CDR2 as SYGVKD. CDR3 sequence reads: CASSESKVHEQYF. The CDR3 DNA reads TGTGCCAGCAGTGAGTCGAAGGTCCACGAGCAGTACTTC.

The gene calls are TRBV6-1 and TRBJ1-2; D is unresolved. The CDR3 is made up of 12 amino acids. V lost 7 bases to trimming and J lost 4 bases, with 10 bases between them. Germline V gene sequence: CDR1 MNHNS, CDR2 SASEGT. The CDR3 protein is CASITDLYGYTF. CDR3 DNA: TGTGCCAGCATAACAGACCTCTATGGCTACACCTTC.

This chain connects TRBV12-3 or TRBV12-4 to TRBJ2-3; TRBD2 matches 9 bases. The trim removed 6 bases at V and 10 bases at J, leaving 11 bases unmatched. The CDR3 is made up of 14 amino acids. The CDR3 here is CASSDTPRTSAQYF. CDR3 sequence (DNA): TGTGCCAGCAGCGACACTCCTCGGACTAGCGCGCAGTATTTT.

This clonotype was picked up a small number of times. The chain has TRBV7-2 and TRBJ1-1; weak D call: TRBD1 (5 bases). Trimming stripped 6 bases from V and 3 bases from J, with 14 bases between. Per the germline V gene, CDR1 is SGHTA and CDR2 is FQGNSA. This CDR3 spans 14 amino acids. The CDR3 DNA reads TGTGCCAGCAGTTCCCTGCCGGGGGACACTGAAGCTTTCTTT. It specifies CASSSLPGDTEAFF.

The chain links TRBV7-2 to TRBJ2-2; maybe TRBD2 (6 bases). The CDR3 loop spans 15 amino acids. V shed 2 bases and J shed 5 bases, with 12 bases lying between them. Germline assignment: CDR1 SGHTA and CDR2 FQGNSA. CDR3 residues: CASSLTASETGELFF. The CDR3 DNA follows: TGTGCCAGCAGCTTAACGGCTAGCGAGACCGGGGAGCTGTTTTTT.

CDR3 nucleotide sequence: TGCGCCAGCAGATCGGGGGTTTCGAATGAGCAGTTCTTC. Translation gives CASRSGVSNEQFF. This chain links TRBV5-1 with TRBJ2-1, with a possible D match to TRBD2 (6 bases). V was clipped by 5 bases and J by 7 bases, with 13 bases between them. This CDR3 has 13 residues. Germline values: CDR1 SGHRS, CDR2 YFSETQ. Full variable domain (missing parts from reference TRBV5-1 and TRBJ2-1): KAGVTQTPRYLIKTRGQQVTLSCSPISGHRSVSWYQQTPGQGLQFLFEYFSETQRNKGNFPGRFSGRQFSNSRSEMNVSTLELGDSALYLCASRSGVSNEQFFGPGTRLTVL.

This clonotype has only a few counts. This chain links TRBV6-6 with TRBJ1-5; D ambiguous. V shed 1 base and J shed 4 bases, with 11 bases lying between them. CDR3 length equals 15 residues. Germline V lookup: CDR1 MNHNY, CDR2 SVGAGI (reference sequence). CDR3 sequence (DNA): TGTGCCAGCAGTTACTTTCCAGGCGATAATCAGCCCCAGCATTTT. This sequence encodes CASSYFPGDNQPQHF.

V usage is TRBV27 and J usage is TRBJ2-7; a possible D gene is TRBD1 (6 bases). The V and J ends lost 4 bases and 2 bases respectively, with 15 bases between them. CDR1 MNHEY and CDR2 SMNVEV come from the germline V gene (reference sequence). This CDR3 is 15 amino acids long. Written as DNA, the CDR3 is TGTGCCAGCAGTTCTGGGGCCGGGACAACCTACGAGCAGTACTTC. This gives the protein CASSSGAGTTYEQYF.

A few counts support this clonotype. The V call is TRBV5-1, the J call TRBJ1-1; 7 bases are a match to TRBD1. The CDR3 has 14 residues. J was trimmed by 5 bases and V by 4 bases; bases with no gene match: 8. Germline loops: CDR1 SGHRS, CDR2 YFSETQ. In DNA, the CDR3 is TGCGCCAGCAGCCCCCAGGGGGGACAAACTGAAGCTTTCTTT. Encoded protein: CASSPQGGQTEAFF. The whole variable domain, remainder taken from reference TRBV5-1 and TRBJ1-1, is KAGVTQTPRYLIKTRGQQVTLSCSPISGHRSVSWYQQTPGQGLQFLFEYFSETQRNKGNFPGRFSGRQFSNSRSEMNVSTLELGDSALYLCASSPQGGQTEAFFGQGTRLTVV.

The chain couples TRBV2 to TRBJ2-7, with 7 bases that match TRBD1. Germline values: CDR1 SNHLY, CDR2 FYNNEI. V lost 4 bases and J lost 4; bases outside the gene matches: 7. The length of the CDR3 is 14 residues. The CDR3 loop reads CASSGTTQGYEQYF. The DNA for the CDR3 is TGTGCCAGCAGTGGAACGACACAGGGGTACGAGCAGTACTTC. Drawing the rest from reference TRBV2 and TRBJ2-7, the complete variable domain is EPEVTQTPSHQVTQMGQEVILRCVPISNHLYFYWYRQILGQKVEFLVSFYNNEISEKSEIFDDQFSVERPDGSNFTLKIRSTKLEDSAMYFCASSGTTQGYEQYFGPGTRLTVT.

This clonotype has a handful of counts. V and J are TRBV12-3 or TRBV12-4 and TRBJ2-4, with 10 positions matching TRBD2. Trimming took 5 bases from V and 1 from J; bases not matched to a gene: 5. The CDR3 contains 16 residues. The CDR3 loop is CASSGSGGAAKNIQYF. In DNA form, the CDR3 reads TGTGCCAGCAGTGGAAGCGGGGGGGCGGCCAAAAACATTCAGTACTTC.